The 20 T cell receptor beta chains reported below all come from one sample, sequenced in a study of T cell responses to AZD1222 COVID-19 vaccine. The table came from immunoSEQ multiplex PCR; TCRdb's copy has only in-frame clones and leaves some out. Counted here are about 150,000 clones, 80% to 90% occurring once; the ten biggest clones make up 8% to 10%. The starting material was peripheral blood, obtained 28 days after the second AZD1222 dose. All receptors come from an adult who received the AZD1222 COVID-19 vaccine.

This chain links TRBV19 with TRBJ1-1; weak D call: TRBD1 (5 bases). The CDR3 runs to 11 residues. The V end lost 7 bases, the J end lost 10 bases, and 13 bases lay between the germline ends. Germline V gene data show CDR1 as LNHDA and CDR2 as SQIVND (reference sequence). CDR3: CASTLGRGAFF. The CDR3 DNA reads as TGTGCCAGTACCCTGGGGAGGGGAGCTTTCTTT.

The chain combines TRBV3-1 (or the pseudogene TRBV3-2) with TRBJ2-2, with D maybe TRBD2 (6 bases). The CDR3 extends over 15 amino acids. V lost 1 base to trimming and J lost 6 bases, with 12 bases between them. Germline CDR1 and CDR2: LGHDT and YNNKEL (reference sequence). The CDR3 loop reads CASSQAGTPAGELFF. In DNA, the CDR3 is TGTGCCAGCAGCCAAGCCGGGACTCCGGCCGGGGAGCTGTTTTTT.

The chain employs TRBV4-2 and TRBJ2-7, with TRBD1 matching over 11 bases. Germline values: CDR1 LGHNA, CDR2 YNFKEQ. The junction had 5 bases not matched to a gene; V was cut back by 5 bases and J by 5 bases. The CDR3 consists of 14 residues. Here the CDR3 DNA reads TGTGCCAGCAGCTTCAGGACAGGGGGCGACGAGCAGTACTTC. It is translated as CASSFRTGGDEQYF.

This clone was counted only a few times. The CDR3 region has the DNA TGTGCCAGCAGTATCGGGACAGGGGCCGAGGGGGGAGAGACCCAGTACTTC. Translation gives CASSIGTGAEGGETQYF. The chain has TRBV7-9 and TRBJ2-5; TRBD1 aligns across 10 bases. Germline CDR1 and CDR2: SEHNR and FQNEAQ (reference sequence). CDR3 length: 17 residues. J lost 4 bases, V lost 6 bases, and 14 bases had no gene match.

This rearrangement joins TRBV5-5 to TRBJ2-7; 8 bases are shared with TRBD2. The CDR3 contains 15 residues. CDR1 SGHKS and CDR2 YYEKEE come from the germline V gene (reference sequence). The junction had 10 bases not matched to a gene; V was cut back by 3 bases and J by 5 bases. The CDR3, as DNA: TGTGCCAGCAGCTGGGGAGCGGGAGTAAGGAACGAGCAGTACTTC. Translated, it gives CASSWGAGVRNEQYF.

The chain has TRBV6-5 and TRBJ1-1; TRBD1 is a possible D gene (6 bases). This CDR3 comprises 12 residues. Germline lookup yields CDR1 MNHEY and CDR2 SVGAGI. The germline V and J ends were trimmed by 7 bases and 11 bases, with 17 bases remaining between them. The CDR3 nucleotides read TGTGCCAGCACCCCGGGTCAGGGGTCCGCTTTCTTT. The encoded protein is CASTPGQGSAFF.

The V gene is TRBV25-1, the J gene TRBJ1-5; D not resolved. The CDR3 is made up of 12 amino acids. Looked up from germline, CDR1 is MGHDK and CDR2 is SYGVNS. Trimming removed 9 bases from V and 0 bases from J, with 6 bases in between. CDR3 DNA: TGTGCCAGTGGAAATAGCAATCAGCCCCAGCATTTT. Protein product: CASGNSNQPQHF. Full variable domain (outside the CDR3, taken from reference TRBV25-1 and TRBJ1-5): EADIYQTPRYLVIGTGKKITLECSQTMGHDKMYWYQQDPGMELHLIHYSYGVNSTEKGDLSSESTVSRIRTEHFPLTLESARPSHTSQYLCASGNSNQPQHFGDGTRLSIL.

V is TRBV18 and J is TRBJ2-5, with 8 positions matching TRBD1. This CDR3 has 17 residues. The junction had 13 bases not matched to a gene; V was cut back by 2 bases and J by 5 bases. Per the germline V gene, CDR1 is KGHSH and CDR2 is LQKENI. DNA for the CDR3: TGTGCCAGCTCACCAATCACTTGGACAGGGAAGGGCGAGACCCAGTACTTC. Translated, it gives CASSPITWTGKGETQYF.

This chain's CDR3 is CASSQRGGTTNEKLFF. The CDR3 bases are TGTGCCAGCAGCCAGAGAGGGGGGACAACTAATGAAAAACTGTTTTTT. The chain is built from TRBV3-1 (or the pseudogene TRBV3-2) and TRBJ1-4; D is possibly TRBD1 (6 bases). Germline V gives CDR1 LGHDT, CDR2 YNNKEL (reference sequence). The CDR3 contains 16 residues. The V end lost 3 bases, the J end lost 0 bases, and 11 bases lay between the germline ends.

This rearrangement joins TRBV19 to TRBJ2-1, with 9 bases matching TRBD2. The germline V gene encodes CDR1 LNHDA and CDR2 SQIVND (reference sequence). This CDR3 comprises 16 residues. V lost 2 bases, J lost 8 bases, and 10 bases stayed unmatched. The CDR3 nucleotides are TGTGCCAGTAGTATATGGCTAGCGGGGAATATCGATGAGCAGTTCTTC. It codes for CASSIWLAGNIDEQFF.

As for this clone: One junction end disagrees with the germline gene, perhaps due to a read error. The V and J genes are TRBV10-3 and TRBJ2-7, with TRBD1 matching 10 bases. There are 14 residues in the CDR3. Germline CDR1 is ENHRY and CDR2 is SYGVKD. The CDR3 DNA is TGTGCCATCAATGAGGACAGGGGGAGGAACGAGCAGTACTTC. It specifies CAINEDRGRNEQYF.

This clone was seen just once. V and J are TRBV3-1 (or the pseudogene TRBV3-2) and TRBJ2-3, with D unresolved. V was cut by 0 bases and J by 2 bases, with 9 bases left in between. CDR1 LGHDT and CDR2 YNNKEL come from the germline V gene (reference sequence). The CDR3 sequence is 15 residues long. The CDR3 spells CASSQDGHPTDTQYF. CDR3 nucleotide sequence: TGTGCCAGCAGCCAAGATGGGCATCCCACAGATACGCAGTATTTT.

CDR3 in amino acids: CASSDLGLEGGELFF. In DNA form, the CDR3 reads TGTGCCAGCAGTGATCTGGGACTAGAAGGCGGGGAGCTGTTTTTT. The chain has TRBV25-1 and TRBJ2-2, with 8 bases lining up with TRBD2. The CDR3 sequence is 15 residues long. With 3 bases clipped from V and 7 bases from J, the junction kept 7 bases outside the gene matches. The germline gives CDR1 MGHDK, CDR2 SYGVNS.

The chain employs TRBV4-2 and TRBJ2-7; weak D call: TRBD1 (5 bases). Germline assignment: CDR1 LGHNA and CDR2 YNFKEQ. V lost 1 base to trimming and J lost 0 bases, with 7 bases between them. The CDR3 has 14 amino acids. The CDR3 DNA is TGTGCCAGCAGCCAAGCCGACAGCTCCTACGAGCAGTACTTC. This encodes CASSQADSSYEQYF.

This clone was detected once. The chain joins TRBV7-9 to TRBJ2-7, with a weak D call TRBD1 (5 bases). The CDR3 runs to 13 residues. The germline gives CDR1 SEHNR, CDR2 FQNEAQ (reference sequence). V lost 1 base and J 9 bases, leaving 13 bases between the germline ends. The CDR3 DNA reads TGTGCCAGCAGCTTAGGACAGTCCCCTCGGCAGTACTTC. Protein: CASSLGQSPRQYF.

Remarks on this clone: Germline and junction disagree at one end, which may indicate a read error. The genes are TRBV28 and TRBJ2-7; a possible D gene is TRBD2 (7 bases). Germline CDR1 is MDHEN and CDR2 is SYDVKM. The CDR3 length is 12 residues. Written as DNA, the CDR3 is TGTGCCAGCAAGGGGGGGCCCTATGAGCAGTACTTC. This translates into CASKGGPYEQYF.

This clone was seen only once. The chain's CDR3 is CASRLQGSQHNEQFF. The CDR3 nucleotides read TGTGCCAGTAGATTACAGGGATCTCAGCACAATGAGCAGTTCTTC. The chain uses TRBV19 and TRBJ2-1; tentatively, D is TRBD1 (6 bases). CDR3 length equals 15 residues. V gave up 6 bases and J gave up 5 bases, with 17 bases separating them. The germline V gene has CDR1 LNHDA and CDR2 SQIVND (reference sequence).

This chain uses TRBV5-1 with TRBJ2-1; 8 bases line up with TRBD2. With V trimmed by 3 bases and J by 5 bases, 16 bases remained unmatched. This CDR3 has 18 residues. Germline CDR1 SGHRS, CDR2 YFSETQ. This CDR3 is CASSSGGPSPGLNNEQFF. For the CDR3, the DNA is TGCGCCAGCAGCTCGGGGGGGCCTAGCCCAGGCCTTAACAATGAGCAGTTCTTC.

This clone was observed a few times. V usage is TRBV9 and J usage is TRBJ1-2; no clear D gene. The CDR3 sequence is 15 residues long. Germline V CDR1 and CDR2: SGDLS, YYNGEE. The V and J ends lost 2 bases and 1 base respectively, with 12 bases between them. The CDR3 coding sequence is TGTGCCAGCAGCGTTGATGGGCGGAGTAACTATGGCTACACCTTC. As protein: CASSVDGRSNYGYTF. Variable domain in full (rest from reference TRBV9 and TRBJ1-2): DSGVTQTPKHLITATGQRVTLRCSPRSGDLSVYWYQQSLDQGLQFLIQYYNGEERAKGNILERFSAQQFPDLHSELNLSSLELGDSALYFCASSVDGRSNYGYTFGSGTRLTVV.

This chain uses TRBV6-5 with TRBJ1-1, with 7 nucleotides matching TRBD1. There are 14 residues in the CDR3. CDR1 is MNHEY and CDR2 is SVGAGI in the germline V gene. V was clipped by 4 bases and J by 1 base; unmatched bases: 3. CDR3 DNA: TGTGCCAGCAGTTTACACAGGGGGAACACTGAAGCTTTCTTT. Translated: CASSLHRGNTEAFF.